The TCR beta chain described here comes from a study of cytomegalovirus exposure and HLA in healthy donors. The donors were part of the validation cohort, which consisted of some 120 subjects and was separate from the first cohort of around 620 subjects. Per germline, CDR1 SGHAT and CDR2 FQNNGV. Trimming stripped 0 bases from V and 5 bases from J, with 16 bases between. The CDR3 runs 16 residues. Assay: immunoSEQ multiplex PCR; the TCRdb copy retains only in-frame clones and omits some. This table has 150,000 to 200,000 clones, under 90% appearing once. The rearrangement links TRBV11-2 to TRBJ1-2; TRBD1 might be the D (6 bases). The TCR comes from a woman aged 18-35 years in good health and CMV-seropositive. Input material: PBMCs. The CDR3 spells CASSLEGQGLWYGYTF. Written as DNA, the CDR3 is TGTGCCAGCAGCTTAGAAGGGCAGGGGTTGTGGTATGGCTACACCTTC.